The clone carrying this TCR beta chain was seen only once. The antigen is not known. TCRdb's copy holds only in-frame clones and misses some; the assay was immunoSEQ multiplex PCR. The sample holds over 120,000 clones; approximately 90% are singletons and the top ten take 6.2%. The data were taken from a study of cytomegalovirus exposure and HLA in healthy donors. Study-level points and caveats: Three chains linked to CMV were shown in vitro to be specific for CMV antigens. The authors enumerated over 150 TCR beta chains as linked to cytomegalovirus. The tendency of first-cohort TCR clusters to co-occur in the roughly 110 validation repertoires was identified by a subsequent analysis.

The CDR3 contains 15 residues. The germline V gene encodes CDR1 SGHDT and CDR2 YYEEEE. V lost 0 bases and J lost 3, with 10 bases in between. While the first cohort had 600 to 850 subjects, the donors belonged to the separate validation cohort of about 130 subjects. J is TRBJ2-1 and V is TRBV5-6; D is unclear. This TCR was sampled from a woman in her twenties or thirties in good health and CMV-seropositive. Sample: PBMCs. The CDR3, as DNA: TGTGCCAGCAGCTTGGCCTCCTCTGTCTACAATGAGCAGTTCTTC. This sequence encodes CASSLASSVYNEQFF. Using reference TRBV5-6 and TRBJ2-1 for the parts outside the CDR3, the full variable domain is DAGVTQSPTHLIKTRGQQVTLRCSPKSGHDTVSWYQQALGQGPQFIFQYYEEEERQRGNFPDRFSGHQFPNYSSELNVNALLLGDSALYLCASSLASSVYNEQFFGPGTRLTVL.